A single sample is the source of the 17 T cell receptor beta chains below, sequenced in a study of OX40 agonist ivuxolimab in advanced cancers. The protocol was immunoSEQ multiplex PCR, while the TCRdb copy is restricted to in-frame clones and leaves out a portion. The table lists some 86,000 clones, about 94% of them singletons, with 8.5% to 10% in the top ten. The material sequenced was CD4+ or CD8+ T cells sorted from blood, taken in a trial of the OX40 agonist ivuxolimab. These receptors were taken from an adult with an advanced solid tumor such as melanoma, head and neck, liver or kidney cancer.

The V and J genes are TRBV4-2 and TRBJ2-1; D is unclear. V gave up 5 bases and J gave up 10 bases, with 15 bases separating them. CDR3 length equals 13 residues. In germline, CDR1 is LGHNA, CDR2 YNFKEQ. The CDR3 loop is CASSGRLSPEQFF. Written as DNA, the CDR3 is TGTGCCAGCAGCGGCCGTCTGTCGCCCGAGCAGTTCTTC.

The V and J genes are TRBV2 and TRBJ2-5; the D gene is possibly TRBD2 (5 bases). In germline, CDR1 is SNHLY, CDR2 FYNNEI. This CDR3 region has 16 residues. Trimming took 5 bases from V and 0 from J, leaving 16 bases between them. The CDR3 is CASSTPGEPYQETQYF. The CDR3 nucleotides read TGTGCCAGCAGTACCCCCGGGGAGCCTTACCAAGAGACCCAGTACTTC.

The gene calls are TRBV6-4 and TRBJ1-2; D is ambiguous. Germline CDR1 reads MRHNA; CDR2 reads SNTAGT. Trimming pared 5 bases from V and 4 bases from J, leaving 20 bases between. This CDR3 comprises 16 residues. CDR3 in DNA: TGTGCCAGCAGTCCCCACGGCGAGATCTCAGGCTATGGCTACACCTTC. This translates into CASSPHGEISGYGYTF.

This clone showed up just once. Other DNA sequences in this sample translate to the same CDR3. This chain connects TRBV14 to TRBJ2-7; D is perhaps TRBD2 (6 bases). Germline-derived CDR1 and CDR2 are SGHDN and FVKESK. Trimming removed 3 bases from V and 4 bases from J, with 13 bases in between. The CDR3 length is 14 residues. CDR3 bases: TGTGCCAGCAGCCAGGGGGGTAGCCCTTACGAGCAGTACTTC. Protein product: CASSQGGSPYEQYF.

The J gene is TRBJ1-2, the V gene TRBV19, with D possibly TRBD1 on 5 matching bases. Trimming removed 4 bases from V and 0 bases from J, with 6 bases in between. CDR3 size: 13 residues. Germline lookup yields CDR1 LNHDA and CDR2 SQIVND (reference sequence). CDR3 region: CASSKQANYGYTF. The CDR3 coding sequence is TGTGCCAGTAGTAAACAGGCTAACTATGGCTACACCTTC.

The rearrangement links TRBV29-1 to TRBJ2-2; no definite D call. This CDR3 comprises 12 residues. CDR1 and CDR2 from the germline V gene are SQVTM and ANQGSEA. V was trimmed by 0 bases and J by 5 bases, leaving 4 bases between them. CDR3: CSVEDLTGELFF. The CDR3 nucleotides are TGCAGCGTTGAAGATCTTACCGGGGAGCTGTTTTTT.

This chain uses TRBV6-5 with TRBJ2-7, with unresolved D. Trimming cost V 0 bases and J 7 bases, with 7 bases left between them. Germline V gene data show CDR1 as MNHEY and CDR2 as SVGAGI. The CDR3 runs to 12 residues. CDR3 in DNA: TGTGCCAGCAGTTACTCGTTGACGGAGCAGTACTTC. The encoded protein is CASSYSLTEQYF.

The chain joins TRBV4-1 to TRBJ1-2; D is uncertain. This CDR3 contains 16 residues. Germline V gene data show CDR1 as MGHRA and CDR2 as YSYEKL. Trimming removed 4 bases from V and 2 bases from J, with 17 bases in between. The CDR3 is CASSLVPSGYNYGYTF. CDR3 DNA: TGCGCCAGCAGCCTAGTCCCATCGGGGTACAACTATGGCTACACCTTC.

The rearrangement uses TRBV4-2 and TRBJ2-7; a possible D gene is TRBD1 (6 bases). V gave up 6 bases and J gave up 5 bases, with 11 bases separating them. CDR1 and CDR2 from the germline V gene are LGHNA and YNFKEQ. The CDR3 is 12 residues long. The CDR3 sequence is CASSLQGHEQYF. The CDR3 DNA reads as TGTGCCAGCAGTCTACAGGGACACGAGCAGTACTTC.

CDR3 coding DNA: TGTGCCAGCAGTTTCCTAGGGAATGGTGAGCAGTTCTTC. Its translation: CASSFLGNGEQFF. This chain uses TRBV27 with TRBJ2-1, with unresolved D. CDR1 and CDR2 (germline): MNHEY, SMNVEV (reference sequence). V was trimmed by 3 bases and J by 9 bases, leaving 12 bases between them. The CDR3 runs to 13 residues.

The CDR3 DNA follows: TGTGCCACCAGCCCCGGACAGTCCTCTGGAAACACCATATATTTT. This sequence encodes CATSPGQSSGNTIYF. The chain links TRBV15 to TRBJ1-3, with D perhaps TRBD1 (6 bases). This CDR3 spans 15 amino acids. Trimming left V 5 bases short and J 0 bases short, with 11 bases between. Germline V lookup: CDR1 LNHNV, CDR2 YYDKDF (reference sequence).

The CDR3 reads CASSFYLGEQYF. CDR3 coding DNA: TGTGCCAGCAGCTTTTACCTTGGCGAGCAGTACTTC. The chain links TRBV7-8 to TRBJ2-7, with unresolved D. CDR1 and CDR2 from the germline V gene are SGHVS and FQNEAQ. Trimming shortened V by 3 bases and J by 6 bases, and 9 bases separated the two germline ends. The CDR3 sequence is 12 residues long.

This clone was detected once. The J gene is TRBJ2-5, the V gene TRBV28; no clear D gene. This CDR3 is built from 16 residues. Germline lookup yields CDR1 MDHEN and CDR2 SYDVKM. V lost 4 bases and J 5 bases, leaving 20 bases between the germline ends. This CDR3 is CASSSYRALEGETQYF. The CDR3 DNA sequence: TGTGCCAGCAGTTCATACCGGGCCCTCGAAGGGGAGACCCAGTACTTC.

V usage is TRBV28 and J usage is TRBJ1-1; the D gene is possibly TRBD1 (5 bases). The germline V gene encodes CDR1 MDHEN and CDR2 SYDVKM. The CDR3 length is 14 residues. Trimming left V 2 bases short and J 1 base short, with 8 bases between. CDR3 in DNA: TGTGCCAGCAGTTTAAGGGGTCGGAACACTGAAGCTTTCTTT. Translated, it gives CASSLRGRNTEAFF.

This clone was seen just once. The chain combines TRBV4-3 with TRBJ2-7; 7 bases are a match to TRBD1. This CDR3 contains 15 residues. After removal of 0 bases from V and 0 bases from J, the junction contained 2 bases not matched to a gene. Germline loops: CDR1 LGHNA, CDR2 YSLEER. The CDR3 is CASSQEDRSSYEQYF. In nucleotides, the CDR3 is TGCGCCAGCAGCCAAGAGGACAGGAGCTCCTACGAGCAGTACTTC.

The chain links TRBV15 to TRBJ2-2, with TRBD1 matching 7 bases. Germline values: CDR1 LNHNV, CDR2 YYDKDF (reference sequence). V was pared by 3 bases and J by 8 bases, with 6 bases of the junction left unmatched. This CDR3 is built from 14 residues. The CDR3 DNA is TGTGCCACCAGCAGCTTTACAGGGGCTGGGGAGCTGTTTTTT. Translating it yields CATSSFTGAGELFF.

This chain uses TRBV4-3 with TRBJ2-7; D uncertain. This CDR3 spans 14 amino acids. CDR1 and CDR2 from the germline V gene are LGHNA and YSLEER. The V gene lost 0 bases and the J gene lost 5 bases, with 11 bases spanning the gap. CDR3: CASSQDGSSNEQYF. The CDR3 DNA follows: TGCGCCAGCAGCCAAGACGGCAGTTCGAACGAGCAGTACTTC.